This T cell receptor beta chain appears in the sequencing data of a study of STAT5B mutations in CD4+ large granular lymphocyte leukemia. Study-level findings and limits: Top patient clones used TRBV06 genes more often: 8/27 versus 2/35 in controls. Patient CD4-sorted repertoires looked more clonal than healthy CD4+ repertoires, even without putative leukemic clones.

With respect to this clone: Its specificity is not known.

Per the germline V gene, CDR1 is MNHEY and CDR2 is SVGAGI. The CDR3 extends over 13 amino acids. The V and J ends lost 9 bases and 3 bases respectively, with 14 bases between them. The table came from immunoSEQ multiplex PCR; TCRdb's copy has only in-frame clones and leaves some out. The sample yields 32,000 or so clones, around 85% seen once. Buffy coats from healthy blood donors served as controls. The chain links TRBV6-5 to TRBJ1-1; D is unresolved. Material: CD4+ T cells from blood buffy coats. This receptor was taken from a human donor in good health. The DNA for the CDR3 is TGTGCCAGTGTAGAGGGTTTTGACACTGAAGCTTTCTTT. It specifies CASVEGFDTEAFF.